This T cell receptor beta chain was documented in a study of human thymus T cells (dated by TCRdb to 2020 to 2022). Study-level background: The study used seven to nine infant thymus samples plus four related peripheral blood samples to characterize TCR alpha and beta repertoires. Donor ages ranged from about 6 to 250 days, and the cohort comprised 5 to 7 male and a couple of female infants. The paper's findings and limits, for the study overall: On average, thymus samples gave roughly 800,000 unique TCRB clonotypes, whereas blood samples gave 75,000 to 85,000. Highly overlapping thymic TCR repertoires among unrelated individuals were reported in the related research. V and J gene segment usage appeared biased in both thymic and peripheral blood repertoires.

The thymus tissue came from surgical resects taken out during corrective cardiac surgery. Donors were immunologically healthy infants undergoing open corrective cardiac surgery for congenital heart defects in Finland. After being mechanically released from the tissue, thymocytes were kept at -70 degrees C in pellets of about 8.5-32 million cells. A QIAsymphony instrument was used to extract genomic DNA from the frozen cell pellets. TCRB and TCRAD loci were amplified from a standardized quantity of quality-controlled genomic DNA using the immunoSEQ multiplex PCR assay. Amplicons spanned the V(D)J region at a length sufficient to cover the CDR3 and identify V and J genes. Amplicon sequencing was performed on an Illumina platform through the commercial immunoSEQ service. The paper's data handling went like this. Primer bias and sequencing errors were corrected as previously described, and TCRAD and TCRB were defined on the basis of the IMGT database. The repertoires were analysed using immunoSEQ Analyzer 3.0 and VDJTools for basic statistics, V/J segment usage, diversity estimates, rarefaction and pairwise overlap. Diversity was estimated using the Chao1, ChaoE, Efron-Thisted, Shannon and inverse Simpson indices, and was also estimated on datasets down-sampled to the size of the smallest sample. Repertoire overlap was assessed by strict matching of CDR3 nucleotide sequence, V gene and J gene, and clustering was done by Jaccard-based multidimensional scaling. TCRdb holds this immuneACCESS table with in-frame rearrangements only. Some clones are missing; in checked studies, unresolved V genes explain under half, and the rest has no known cause. The D gene and trimming were derived from the DNA, and the V and J assignments and clone size from that table. This sample gives 75,000 to 90,000 clones in total; roughly 97% of them show up just once. The top ten clones comprise 0.031% of the sample.

Concerning this clone itself: Its specific antigen is unknown. No much larger clone is present one base from it, and per-base qualities are unavailable.

Sequenced sample: thymus tissue. The TCR originated in a boy in the first two years of life with a congenital heart defect but otherwise immunologically healthy.

The DNA sequence reads TGTGCCAGCTTGCGGGGGGCTAGTGGAAACACCATATATTTT. This sequence encodes CASLRGASGNTIYF. The chain joins TRBV6-6 to TRBJ1-3; TRBD1 is possibly the D segment (6 matching bases). Per the germline V gene (reference sequence), MNHNY is the CDR1 and SVGAGI is the CDR2. V is reduced by 8 bases and J by 3 bases, leaving a spacing of 14 bases between them. The CDR3 sequence holds 14 residues, the cysteine and phenylalanine included. Only CDR3 DNA is held: 42 bases, read in frame from base 1.